What follows are 14 T cell receptor beta chains derived from one specimen sequenced in a study of cytotoxic CD8 clonotypes in ibrutinib-treated CLL. Generated by immunoSEQ multiplex PCR, the TCRdb table keeps only in-frame clones and is missing some. Here the sample spans about 97,000 clones, 60% to 80% being singletons. The specimen comprised PBMCs, sampled after 12 months of ibrutinib treatment. Receptors originate from a human donor with chronic lymphocytic leukemia.

The V and J genes are TRBV4-1 and TRBJ2-5; D unclear. In germline, CDR1 is MGHRA, CDR2 YSYEKL. Deletions cut 1 base from V and 13 bases from J, with 22 bases between. The CDR3 has 15 amino acids. CDR3: CASSQASRLNAIPYF. As DNA, the CDR3 is TGCGCCAGCAGCCAAGCGTCCCGACTGAATGCCATCCCGTACTTC.

This clone showed up just a few times. This rearrangement joins TRBV5-4 to TRBJ1-6; no definite D call. The germline V gene encodes CDR1 SGHNT and CDR2 YYREEE (reference sequence). V gave up 4 bases and J gave up 14 bases, with 16 bases separating them. The CDR3 length is 13 residues. The CDR3 bases are TGTGCCAGCAGCCAGGAAAGCGGTAGGGCCCTCCACTTT. Protein product: CASSQESGRALHF.

This sequence joins TRBV30 and TRBJ2-7; 7 bases match TRBD1. The CDR3 has 14 amino acids. CDR1 and CDR2 (germline): GTSNPN, SVGIG (reference sequence). V gave up 2 bases and J gave up 3 bases; unmatched junction bases: 7. The CDR3 region has the DNA TGTGCCTGGAGTCTCCAGGGACAGCACTACGAGCAGTACTTC. Protein product: CAWSLQGQHYEQYF.

CDR3 sequence (DNA): TGTGCCAGCAGCCCACGTGGGAGGGTCGGGGAGCTGTTTTTT. It codes for CASSPRGRVGELFF. This rearrangement joins TRBV11-2 to TRBJ2-2; 7 bases are shared with TRBD2. The length of the CDR3 is 14 residues. V lost 5 bases to trimming and J lost 7 bases; unmatched junction nucleotides: 7. Germline CDR1 reads SGHAT; CDR2 reads FQNNGV.

This sequence joins TRBV5-1 and TRBJ1-2; no reliable D call. The germline V and J ends were trimmed by 3 bases and 8 bases, with 14 bases remaining between them. Germline V lookup: CDR1 SGHRS, CDR2 YFSETQ. The CDR3 spans 13 residues. The CDR3 reads CASSSEGSYGYTF. The CDR3 nucleotides read TGCGCCAGCAGCTCTGAAGGTTCGTACGGCTACACCTTC.

The genes are TRBV11-3 and TRBJ2-2; no reliable D call. Germline CDR1 SGHNT, CDR2 YENEEA. Deletions cut 0 bases from V and 8 bases from J, with 7 bases between. The CDR3 has 13 amino acids. The CDR3 coding sequence is TGTGCCAGCAGCTTAGACAGAGCTGGGGAGCTGTTTTTT. Translating gives CASSLDRAGELFF.

The V and J genes are TRBV14 and TRBJ2-5; D gene ambiguous. V was trimmed by 0 bases and J by 10 bases, leaving 6 bases between them. CDR1 is SGHDN, CDR2 FVKESK, per germline. The CDR3 extends over 11 amino acids. CDR3 coding DNA: TGTGCCAGCAGCCAAGAGACTGACCAGTACTTC. This translates into CASSQETDQYF.

This chain links TRBV18 with TRBJ1-1; a possible D gene is TRBD1 (5 bases). The V end lost 2 bases, the J end lost 0 bases, and 10 bases lay between the germline ends. Germline V lookup: CDR1 KGHSH, CDR2 LQKENI. The CDR3 is 15 residues long. For the CDR3, the DNA is TGTGCCAGCTCACCAGAAGGGGTTATGAACACTGAAGCTTTCTTT. This codes for CASSPEGVMNTEAFF.

This chain connects TRBV9 to TRBJ1-4, with D perhaps TRBD1 (6 bases). Germline V gene lookup returns CDR1 SGDLS and CDR2 YYNGEE. The V end lost 0 bases, the J end lost 3 bases, and 12 bases lay between the germline ends. CDR3 length: 16 residues. CDR3 in amino acids: CASSVAGGGPNEKLFF. The DNA of the CDR3 is TGTGCCAGCAGCGTAGCCGGGGGCGGACCTAATGAAAAACTGTTTTTT. The full variable domain, in which reference TRBV9 and TRBJ1-4 provide the parts outside the CDR3, is DSGVTQTPKHLITATGQRVTLRCSPRSGDLSVYWYQQSLDQGLQFLIQYYNGEERAKGNILERFSAQQFPDLHSELNLSSLELGDSALYFCASSVAGGGPNEKLFFGSGTQLSVL.

The chain has TRBV5-6 and TRBJ2-1, with a possible D match to TRBD2 (6 bases). Germline V gene sequence: CDR1 SGHDT, CDR2 YYEEEE. Trimming stripped 0 bases from V and 4 bases from J, with 8 bases between. The CDR3 has 14 amino acids. The DNA for the CDR3 is TGTGCCAGCAGCTTGGGGACTAAATACAATGAGCAGTTCTTC. Residues: CASSLGTKYNEQFF.

The V and J genes are TRBV6-5 and TRBJ2-7; TRBD2 matches at 11 bases. The CDR3 spans 14 residues. Germline values: CDR1 MNHEY, CDR2 SVGAGI. Losses at the gene ends were 6 bases for V and 3 bases for J; bases not matched to a gene: 4. This CDR3 reads CASRRTSGLYEQYF. The CDR3 DNA reads as TGTGCCAGCAGACGGACTAGCGGGCTCTACGAGCAGTACTTC.

V usage is TRBV6-1 and J usage is TRBJ2-2; possibly TRBD1 for D (6 bases). Per the germline V gene, CDR1 is MNHNS and CDR2 is SASEGT. This CDR3 contains 15 residues. V was shortened by 4 bases and J by 5 bases, with 14 bases between the two germline ends. CDR3 in amino acids: CASSVGQTWTGELFF. CDR3 nucleotides: TGTGCCAGCAGTGTCGGACAGACATGGACCGGGGAGCTGTTTTTT.

The chain recombines TRBV6-6 with TRBJ2-1; D might be TRBD1 (5 bases). Germline V gene lookup returns CDR1 MNHNY and CDR2 SVGAGI (reference sequence). The length of the CDR3 is 13 residues. Trimming cost V 2 bases and J 12 bases, with 14 bases left between them. The chain's CDR3 is CASSYQQGSGQFF. The CDR3 region has the DNA TGTGCCAGCAGTTACCAGCAGGGTTCGGGGCAGTTCTTC.

The rearrangement joins TRBV18 to TRBJ2-2; D is undetermined. V lost 3 bases and J 2 bases, leaving 13 bases between the germline ends. Germline values: CDR1 KGHSH, CDR2 LQKENI. The CDR3 is 16 residues long. The DNA for the CDR3 is TGTGCCAGCTCACCGCAGGACCCGCTCAACACCGGGGAGCTGTTTTTT. Translated, it gives CASSPQDPLNTGELFF.